A single sample is the source of the 22 T cell receptor beta chains below, sequenced in a study of T cells in Graves' hyperthyroidism and ophthalmopathy. Researchers took RNA transcripts and amplified the TCR beta CDR3 regions from them. TCR CDR3 underwent first-round RT-PCR with the HTBI primer set. TCRdb re-called the multiplex PCR reads with MiXCR, one entry per CDR3 protein. The sample consists of hundreds of thousands of distinct CDR3 sequences, around 13% of them appearing once. Sequences were obtained from blood. These receptors originate from a woman aged 45-65 years with Graves' ophthalmopathy.

This clonotype has ten or more counts. The J gene is TRBJ2-1, the V gene TRBV20-1; D call uncertain. The germline V and J ends were trimmed by 0 bases and 4 bases, with 16 bases remaining between them. The CDR3 spans 16 residues. CDR1 and CDR2 from the germline V gene are DFQATT and SNEGSKA (reference sequence). The chain's CDR3 is CSAREVVGRPYNEQFF. The DNA of the CDR3 is TGCAGTGCTAGAGAAGTGGTCGGAAGGCCTTACAATGAGCAGTTCTTC.

In the case of this clonotype: A single base separates this from a much larger clone, so it may be a read error. The gene calls are TRBV24-1 and TRBJ1-2, with D possibly being TRBD1 (6 bases). Trimming took off 4 bases at V and 8 bases at J, with 16 bases between the two ends. This CDR3 contains 14 residues. In germline, CDR1 is KGHDR, CDR2 SFDVKD. CDR3 loop: CATSDNKNRDGYTF. The CDR3 region has the DNA TGTGCCACCAGTGACAACAAGAACAGGGACGGCTACACCTTC.

This clonotype has at least ten counts. This chain joins TRBV5-6 and TRBJ1-2; D may be TRBD1 (6 bases). The length of the CDR3 is 15 residues. Trimming stripped 3 bases from V and 3 bases from J, with 15 bases between. Germline V CDR1 and CDR2: SGHDT, YYEEEE. CDR3 DNA sequence: TGTGCCAGCAGCTGGTCTTGGGCAGGGGACTATGGCTACACCTTC. It specifies CASSWSWAGDYGYTF. The whole variable domain, filled in from reference TRBV5-6 and TRBJ1-2, reads DAGVTQSPTHLIKTRGQQVTLRCSPKSGHDTVSWYQQALGQGPQFIFQYYEEEERQRGNFPDRFSGHQFPNYSSELNVNALLLGDSALYLCASSWSWAGDYGYTFGSGTRLTVV.

This clonotype was found many times. The rearrangement uses TRBV18 and TRBJ1-4; D possibly corresponds to TRBD1 (6 bases). CDR1 KGHSH and CDR2 LQKENI come from the germline V gene. V was shortened by 0 bases and J by 4 bases, with 12 bases between the two germline ends. This CDR3 comprises 16 residues. The CDR3 DNA is TGTGCCAGCTCACCACCGACGGCAGGGGTTAATGAAAAACTGTTTTTT. This codes for CASSPPTAGVNEKLFF.

V and J are TRBV7-3 and TRBJ1-2; the match to TRBD1 covers 12 bases. The germline CDR1 and CDR2 sequences are SGHTA and FQGTGA. This CDR3 has 14 residues. After removal of 4 bases from V and 7 bases from J, the junction contained 4 bases not matched to a gene. The CDR3 loop reads CASSWGQGAAGYTF. The CDR3 bases are TGTGCCAGCAGCTGGGGACAGGGGGCCGCTGGCTACACCTTC.

This clonotype was seen many times. Mismatch with germline at one junction end may stem from a read error. The chain uses TRBV7-2 and TRBJ2-1; the D gene is possibly TRBD1 (6 bases). Germline V gives CDR1 SGHTA, CDR2 FQGNSA. The CDR3 covers 15 residues. The CDR3 loop reads CAGSLLFSRGNEQFF. For the CDR3, the DNA is TGTGCCGGCAGCTTATTGTTCTCCAGGGGCAATGAGCAGTTCTTC.

At least ten counts were recorded for this clonotype. The chain has TRBV5-1 and TRBJ1-1; a possible D gene is TRBD1 (5 bases). CDR3 size: 14 residues. Germline V gene data show CDR1 as SGHRS and CDR2 as YFSETQ. The V gene lost 3 bases and the J gene lost 1 base, with 10 bases spanning the gap. The CDR3 DNA reads as TGCGCCAGCAGCTCGACAGCGCAGAACACTGAAGCTTTCTTT. This sequence encodes CASSSTAQNTEAFF.

There are a few counts of this clonotype. The V call is TRBV5-1, the J call TRBJ2-7, with TRBD2 matching over 7 bases. This CDR3 has 15 amino acids. CDR1 is SGHRS, CDR2 YFSETQ, per germline. J gave up 2 bases and V 5 bases, and 10 bases lay outside the gene matches. In DNA form, the CDR3 reads TGCGCCAGCAGATACCGGGACTACCAAACCTACGAGCAGTACTTC. It codes for CASRYRDYQTYEQYF.

The table lists this clonotype with many counts. The chain carries TRBV29-1 and TRBJ2-3; the match to TRBD2 covers 13 bases. With V trimmed by 5 bases and J by 4 bases, 6 bases remained unmatched. Germline CDR1 is SQVTM and CDR2 is ANQGSEA. There are 15 residues in the CDR3. The CDR3 DNA is TGCAGCGTTCGGACTAGCGGGAGTCTCCCAGATACGCAGTATTTT. Its protein is CSVRTSGSLPDTQYF.

This clonotype turned up a few times. The DNA for the CDR3 is TGTGCCAGCAGCCCACGGACCCCACCCCTCCACTTT. Translating it yields CASSPRTPPLHF. This chain connects TRBV7-8 to TRBJ1-6; D ambiguous. The CDR3 totals 12 residues. The germline V gene encodes CDR1 SGHVS and CDR2 FQNEAQ. Trimming pared 5 bases from V and 11 bases from J, leaving 10 bases between.

This clonotype was seen repeatedly, ten times or more. The chain is built from TRBV20-1 and TRBJ2-3; 13 positions agree with TRBD2. V trimming: 5 bases; J trimming: 3 bases; junction bases outside the gene matches: 8. Germline V CDR1 and CDR2: DFQATT, SNEGSKA (reference sequence). The length of the CDR3 is 16 residues. This chain's CDR3 is CSAHRTSGSNTDTQYF. DNA for the CDR3: TGCAGTGCTCATCGGACTAGCGGGAGTAATACAGATACGCAGTATTTT.

This clonotype was counted many times. The genes are TRBV27 and TRBJ2-7; TRBD2 matches 7 bases. Per the germline V gene, CDR1 is MNHEY and CDR2 is SMNVEV (reference sequence). V shed 6 bases and J 3 bases; nucleotides not matched to a gene: 14. The CDR3 is 16 amino acids. The CDR3 nucleotides read TGTGCCAGCAGCAGTTACCCCCTAGCGGACTTCTACGAGCAGTACTTC. It encodes CASSSYPLADFYEQYF.

The CDR3 nucleotides read TGTGCCACCTCCCGACAGAGCCCCCAGGGGGCGACTCGCGAGCAGTACTTC. Protein sequence: CATSRQSPQGATREQYF. The rearrangement links TRBV7-2 to TRBJ2-7; 8 nucleotides line up with TRBD1. J was trimmed by 6 bases and V by 10 bases; bases with no gene match: 23. The V gene's germline CDR1 is SGHTA and CDR2 FQGNSA. The CDR3 loop spans 17 amino acids.

This rearrangement joins TRBV13 to TRBJ2-1; the D is unclear. The V and J ends lost 3 bases and 5 bases respectively, with 17 bases between them. Looked up from germline, CDR1 is PRHDT and CDR2 is FYEKMQ (reference sequence). The CDR3 is 16 residues long. The DNA for the CDR3 is TGTGCCAGCAGCTTGATTGGGGAAAGTTCCCACAATGAGCAGTTCTTC. Translating it yields CASSLIGESSHNEQFF.

This clonotype has only a few counts. The V call is TRBV24-1, the J call TRBJ2-2, with D possibly TRBD2 on 5 matching bases. V dropped 0 bases and J dropped 6 bases, with 10 bases sitting between them. CDR3 length: 15 amino acids. Per germline, CDR1 KGHDR and CDR2 SFDVKD. The DNA of the CDR3 is TGTGCCACCAGTGATTTGCGGGATATCTCCGGGGAGCTGTTTTTT. Its translation: CATSDLRDISGELFF.

This clonotype was counted between two and nine times. The rearrangement joins TRBV4-1 to TRBJ2-7; 9 bases match TRBD1. The CDR3 extends over 16 amino acids. Losses at the gene ends were 3 bases for V and 1 base for J; bases not matched to a gene: 7. Germline V gene sequence: CDR1 MGHRA, CDR2 YSYEKL. In DNA form, the CDR3 reads TGCGCCAGCAGCCAGTCCGGGACAGGGCCATCCTACGAGCAGTACTTC. It encodes CASSQSGTGPSYEQYF.

The rearrangement uses TRBV24-1 and TRBJ2-1; D gene unclear. Trimming pared 4 bases from V and 10 bases from J, leaving 13 bases between. Germline V gene data show CDR1 as KGHDR and CDR2 as SFDVKD. The CDR3 has 13 residues. Here the CDR3 reads CATSDPGPGEQFF. The DNA of the CDR3 is TGTGCCACCAGTGACCCGGGCCCTGGGGAGCAGTTCTTC.

The V call is TRBV29-1, the J call TRBJ1-2; 9 bases align to TRBD1. Germline V gene data show CDR1 as SQVTM and CDR2 as ANQGSEA. V shed 8 bases, J shed 8 bases, and the junction held 9 bases outside the gene matches. This CDR3 region has 12 residues. CDR3 bases: TGCAGCATCCGGGACAGGGACGAGGGCTACACCTTC. Translating it yields CSIRDRDEGYTF.

This clonotype has only a few counts. This rearrangement joins TRBV7-2 to TRBJ1-6, with D unclear. V lost 4 bases and J lost 6, with 10 bases in between. This CDR3 spans 14 amino acids. Germline CDR1 and CDR2: SGHTA and FQGNSA. The CDR3 bases are TGTGCCAGCAGCTCGCCCTATGGTAATTCACCCCTCCACTTT. Translated: CASSSPYGNSPLHF.

This clonotype occurred many times. The chain couples TRBV20-1 to TRBJ2-5, with 12 bases identical to TRBD2. Germline values: CDR1 DFQATT, CDR2 SNEGSKA (reference sequence). The CDR3 is made up of 14 amino acids. V dropped 4 bases and J dropped 7; count of bases not matched to a gene: 7. The CDR3 nucleotides are TGCAGTGCTAAACTAGCGGGAGGTTGGGGGACCCAGTACTTC. Protein sequence: CSAKLAGGWGTQYF.

The chain is built from TRBV9 and TRBJ1-3; 9 bases agree with TRBD1. The junction had 5 bases not matched to a gene; V was cut back by 2 bases and J by 8 bases. Germline assignment: CDR1 SGDLS and CDR2 YYNGEE. The CDR3 contains 14 residues. CDR3 nucleotides: TGTGCCAGCAGCGTCAGGGACAGGGCGGACACCATATATTTT. This sequence encodes CASSVRDRADTIYF.

This clonotype occurred many times. This chain uses TRBV7-2 with TRBJ2-5; D is undetermined. V lost 5 bases and J lost 4, with 17 bases in between. Looked up from germline, CDR1 is SGHTA and CDR2 is FQGNSA. The CDR3 runs to 15 residues. The CDR3 nucleotides are TGTGCCAGCAGCCCCTCTCGGGCAGTCACAGAGACCCAGTACTTC. It encodes CASSPSRAVTETQYF.